This TCR beta chain is drawn from a study of CXCR3-negative and CXCR3-positive naive CD8 T cells. Libraries of TRB cDNA were made by 5' RACE and carried UMIs. TCRdb reprocessed the 5' RACE reads; each CDR3 protein has one entry and no DNA is given. This specimen shows approximately 45,000 distinct CDR3 sequences; the ten leading clones hold about 15%. Germline CDR1 reads SSHAT; CDR2 reads FNYEAQ (reference sequence). The CDR3 totals 12 residues. Researchers sorted under 350,000 cells of each CD8+ T cell subset in triplicate. This clonotype was sampled from a human donor in good health. Some clones in this sample may be carry-over from other donors' samples. V usage is TRBV7-7 and J usage is TRBJ2-2. Sequencing was done on a sample of memory CD8+ T cells from blood. CDR3 loop: CASRGTAGELFF.